The present T cell receptor beta chain was sequenced within a study of CD8+CD57+ T cells in acquired aplastic anemia. Sequencing involved patients with CD8+CD57+ cell expansion previously shown by flow cytometry. From germline, CDR1 is SGHAT and CDR2 FQNNGV. Between the trimmed V and J ends, which lost 1 base and 4 bases, there was a span of 12 bases. This CDR3 comprises 15 residues. The template used for profiling TCR beta VDJ and CDR3 was genomic DNA. TCRdb fed the reads into MiXCR, producing one record per CDR3 protein. The sample has about 190,000 distinct CDR3 sequences, under 55% seen once. This clonotype originated in a human donor with aplastic anemia. The chain combines TRBV11-2 with TRBJ2-3, with D perhaps matching TRBD1 (5 bases). What was sequenced was sorted CD4+, CD8+, or CD8+CD57+ T cells (not recorded which) from PBMCs. CDR3 in DNA: TGTGCCAGCAGCTTAGTGGCAGGGCTCGCAGATACGCAGTATTTT. Amino acid sequence: CASSLVAGLADTQYF.